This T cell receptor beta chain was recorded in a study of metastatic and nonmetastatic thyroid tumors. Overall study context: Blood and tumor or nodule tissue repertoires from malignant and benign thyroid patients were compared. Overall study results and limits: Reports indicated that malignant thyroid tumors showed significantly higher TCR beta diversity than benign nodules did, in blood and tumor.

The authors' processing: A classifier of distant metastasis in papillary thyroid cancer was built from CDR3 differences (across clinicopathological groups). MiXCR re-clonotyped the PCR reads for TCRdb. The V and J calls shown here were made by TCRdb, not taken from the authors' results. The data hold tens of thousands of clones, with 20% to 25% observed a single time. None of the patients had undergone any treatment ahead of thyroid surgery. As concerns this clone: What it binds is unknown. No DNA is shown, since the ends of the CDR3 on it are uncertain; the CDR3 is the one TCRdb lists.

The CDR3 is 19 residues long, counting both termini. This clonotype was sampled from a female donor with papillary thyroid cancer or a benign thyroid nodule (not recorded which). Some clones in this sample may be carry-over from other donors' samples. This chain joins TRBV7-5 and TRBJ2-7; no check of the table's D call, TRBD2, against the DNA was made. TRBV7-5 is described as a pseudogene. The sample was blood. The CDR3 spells CISVPAARVLRTSGYEQYF.